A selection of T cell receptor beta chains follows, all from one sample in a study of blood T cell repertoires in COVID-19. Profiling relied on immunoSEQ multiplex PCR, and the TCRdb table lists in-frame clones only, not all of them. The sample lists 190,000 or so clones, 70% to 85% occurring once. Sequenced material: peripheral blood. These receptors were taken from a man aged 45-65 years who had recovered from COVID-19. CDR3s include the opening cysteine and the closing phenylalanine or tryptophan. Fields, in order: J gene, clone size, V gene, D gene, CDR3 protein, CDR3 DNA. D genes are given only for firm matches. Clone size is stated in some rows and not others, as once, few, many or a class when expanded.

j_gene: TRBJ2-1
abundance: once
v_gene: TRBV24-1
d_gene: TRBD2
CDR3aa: CATSDSPRRVGLGYNEQFF
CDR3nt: TGTGCCACCAGTGATTCCCCTCGTAGAGTGGGACTAGGCTACAATGAGCAGTTCTTC

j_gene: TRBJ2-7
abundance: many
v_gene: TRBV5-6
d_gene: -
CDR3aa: CASSFQGISYEQYF
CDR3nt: TGTGCCAGCAGCTTCCAGGGGATCTCCTACGAGCAGTACTTC

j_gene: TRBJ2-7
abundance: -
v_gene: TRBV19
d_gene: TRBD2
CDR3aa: CASSEGGALEQYF
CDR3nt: TGTGCCAGTAGTGAGGGAGGGGCCCTCGAGCAGTACTTC

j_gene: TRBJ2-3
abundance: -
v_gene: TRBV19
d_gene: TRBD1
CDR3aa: CASREDRGHDTQYF
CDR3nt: TGTGCCAGTAGAGAGGACAGGGGGCACGATACGCAGTATTTT

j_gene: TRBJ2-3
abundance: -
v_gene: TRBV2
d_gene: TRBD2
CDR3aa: CASSPAGVRTDTQYF
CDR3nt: TGTGCCAGCAGCCCAGCGGGAGTACGAACAGATACGCAGTATTTT

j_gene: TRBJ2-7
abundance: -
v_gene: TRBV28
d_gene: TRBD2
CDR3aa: CASSAPTSGSHEQYF
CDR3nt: TGTGCCAGCAGTGCACCGACTAGCGGGAGCCACGAGCAGTACTTC

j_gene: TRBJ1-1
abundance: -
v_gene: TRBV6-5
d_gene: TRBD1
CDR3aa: CASSRQGTEAFF
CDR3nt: TGTGCCAGCAGCCGACAGGGGACTGAAGCTTTCTTT

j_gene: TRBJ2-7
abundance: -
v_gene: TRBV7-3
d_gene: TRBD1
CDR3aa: CASSSWTGGEQYF
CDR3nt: TGTGCCAGCAGCTCCTGGACAGGGGGCGAGCAGTACTTC

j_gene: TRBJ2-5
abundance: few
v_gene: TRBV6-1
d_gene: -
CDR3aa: CASSERGETQYF
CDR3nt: TGTGCCAGCAGTGAACGGGGGGAGACCCAGTACTTC

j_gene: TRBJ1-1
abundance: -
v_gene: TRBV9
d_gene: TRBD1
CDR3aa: CASSVMDRGTTEAFF
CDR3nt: TGTGCCAGCAGTGTTATGGACAGGGGGACCACTGAAGCTTTCTTT

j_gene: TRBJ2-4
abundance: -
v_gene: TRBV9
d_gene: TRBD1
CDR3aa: CASSAGQGAYIQYF
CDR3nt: TGTGCCAGCAGCGCCGGACAGGGGGCGTACATTCAGTACTTC

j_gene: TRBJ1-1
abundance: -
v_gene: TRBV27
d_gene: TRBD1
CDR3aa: CASSLNRGHTEAFF
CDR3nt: TGTGCCAGCAGTTTGAACAGGGGGCACACTGAAGCTTTCTTT

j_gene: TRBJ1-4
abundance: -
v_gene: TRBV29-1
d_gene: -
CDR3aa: CSVEGPANEKLFF
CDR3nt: TGCAGCGTGGAGGGGCCGGCTAATGAAAAACTGTTTTTT

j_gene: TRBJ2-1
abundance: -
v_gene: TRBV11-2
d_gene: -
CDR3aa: CASSFGSGYVGNEQFF
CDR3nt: TGTGCCAGCAGCTTTGGATCAGGGTACGTGGGGAATGAGCAGTTCTTC

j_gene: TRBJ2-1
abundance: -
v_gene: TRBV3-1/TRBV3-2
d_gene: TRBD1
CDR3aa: CASSRRTGAYNEQFF
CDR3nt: TGTGCCAGCAGCCGCCGGACAGGGGCCTACAATGAGCAGTTCTTC

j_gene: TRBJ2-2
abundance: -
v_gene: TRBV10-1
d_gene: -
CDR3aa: CASRNSGTGELFF
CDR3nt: TGCGCCAGCAGGAACTCGGGAACCGGGGAGCTGTTTTTT

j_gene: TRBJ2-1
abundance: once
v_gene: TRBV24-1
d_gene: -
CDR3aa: CATSDPGASYNEQFF
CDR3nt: TGTGCCACCAGTGACCCGGGAGCATCCTACAATGAGCAGTTCTTC

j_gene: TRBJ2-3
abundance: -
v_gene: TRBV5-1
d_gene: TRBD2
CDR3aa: CASSPSSGYTDTQYF
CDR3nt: TGCGCCAGCAGCCCCTCTAGCGGATACACAGATACGCAGTATTTT

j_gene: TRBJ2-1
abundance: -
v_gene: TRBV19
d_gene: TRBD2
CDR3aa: CASSRLAGVLVGSYNEQFF
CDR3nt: TGTGCCAGTAGTAGACTAGCGGGAGTTCTCGTAGGCTCCTACAATGAGCAGTTCTTC

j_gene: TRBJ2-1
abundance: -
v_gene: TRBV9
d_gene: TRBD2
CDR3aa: CASSVAGLDFNEQFF
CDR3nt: TGTGCCAGCAGCGTAGCGGGACTAGATTTTAATGAGCAGTTCTTC

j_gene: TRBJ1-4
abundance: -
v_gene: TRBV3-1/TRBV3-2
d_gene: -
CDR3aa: CASSQVLGSGNEKLFF
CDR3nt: TGTGCCAGCAGCCAAGTCCTGGGGTCGGGAAATGAAAAACTGTTTTTT

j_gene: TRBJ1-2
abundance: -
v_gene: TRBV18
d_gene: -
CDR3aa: CASSPPGGYGYTF
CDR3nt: TGTGCCAGCTCACCACCGGGGGGCTATGGCTACACCTTC

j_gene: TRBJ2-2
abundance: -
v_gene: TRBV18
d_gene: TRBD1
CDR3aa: CASSLGQGGTGELFF
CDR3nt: TGTGCCAGCTCGCTTGGACAGGGCGGAACCGGGGAGCTGTTTTTT

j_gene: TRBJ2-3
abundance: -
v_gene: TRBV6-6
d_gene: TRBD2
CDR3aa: CASSLAGVQYF
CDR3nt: TGTGCCAGCAGTTTAGCGGGAGTGCAGTATTTT

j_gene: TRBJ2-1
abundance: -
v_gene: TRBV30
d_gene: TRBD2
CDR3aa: CAWSLAGGNNEQFF
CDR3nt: TGTGCCTGGAGTCTTGCGGGAGGAAACAATGAGCAGTTCTTC

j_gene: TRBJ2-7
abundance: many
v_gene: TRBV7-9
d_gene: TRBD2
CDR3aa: CASSQGLASEQYF
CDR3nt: TGTGCCAGCAGTCAGGGACTAGCCTCCGAGCAGTACTTC

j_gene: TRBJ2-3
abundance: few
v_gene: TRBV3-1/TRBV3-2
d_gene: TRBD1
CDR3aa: CASSLDRVRGTDTQYF
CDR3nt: TGTGCCAGCAGCCTTGACAGGGTACGAGGCACAGATACGCAGTATTTT

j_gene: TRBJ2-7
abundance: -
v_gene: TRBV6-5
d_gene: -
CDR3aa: CASSSSEDYEQYF
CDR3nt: TGTGCCAGCAGTTCCTCAGAGGACTACGAGCAGTACTTC

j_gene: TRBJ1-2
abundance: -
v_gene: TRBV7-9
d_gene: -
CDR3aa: CASSSRTRYGYTF
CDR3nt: TGTGCCAGCAGCTCGAGAACGCGCTATGGCTACACCTTC

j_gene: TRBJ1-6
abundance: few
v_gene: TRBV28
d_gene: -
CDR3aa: CAEQGGGTGLLHF
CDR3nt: TGTGCGGAGCAGGGTGGGGGAACGGGACTCCTCCACTTT

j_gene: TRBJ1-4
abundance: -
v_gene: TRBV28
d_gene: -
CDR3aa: CASSFVDSHHEKLFF
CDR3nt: TGTGCCAGCAGTTTTGTGGACAGCCACCATGAAAAACTGTTTTTT

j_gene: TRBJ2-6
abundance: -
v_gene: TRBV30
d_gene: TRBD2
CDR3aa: CAWSLAGVFPSGANVLTF
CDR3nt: TGTGCCTGGAGTTTAGCGGGAGTCTTTCCATCTGGGGCCAACGTCCTGACTTTC

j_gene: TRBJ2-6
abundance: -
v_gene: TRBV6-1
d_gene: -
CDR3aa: CASSERSSGANVLTF
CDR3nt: TGTGCCAGCAGTGAGCGGTCCTCTGGGGCCAACGTCCTGACTTTC